The subject of this entry is one T cell receptor beta chain. Its antigen is still unknown. The data were obtained in a study of shared clonotypes between healthy human individuals. Generated by immunoSEQ multiplex PCR, the TCRdb table keeps only in-frame clones and is missing some. The sample shows under 600,000 clones, about 96% of them seen only once. Researchers partitioned CD4+ cells into CD45RA+ naive and CD45RA-negative memory subsets. Broader study findings: The expectation was that sequencing depth would affect clonotype sharing among donors. Among a few donors, about 4.6% of naive CD4 clonotypes were found in common. What naive subsets generally showed was a larger estimated richness than memory subsets showed.

CDR1 and CDR2 (germline): SGHTA, FQGNSA. This CDR3 is built from 17 residues. Trimming stripped 5 bases from V and 1 base from J, with 18 bases between. The sequence was obtained from a woman in her 30s in good health. The chain uses TRBV7-2 and TRBJ2-4; maybe TRBD1 (6 bases). Sequencing was carried out using naive CD4+ T cells sorted from blood. Subset of the sample: CD45RA+ positively selected. The DNA of the CDR3 is TGTGCCAGCAGCCCCAGGGGCGCTTTATGGGCCAAAAACATTCAGTACTTC. This translates into CASSPRGALWAKNIQYF.